These 27 T cell receptor beta chains were sequenced from one sample in a study of cytomegalovirus exposure and HLA in healthy donors. The PCR made use of 60 Vbeta and 13 Jbeta primers. Assay: immunoSEQ multiplex PCR; the TCRdb copy retains only in-frame clones and omits some. This sample has 11,000 to 15,000 clones, with 60% to 70% found just once. The material sequenced was PBMCs. The receptors stem from a woman in her 50s in good health and CMV-seropositive.

This chain uses TRBV4-3 with TRBJ2-2, with 9 bases identical to TRBD2. Germline loops: CDR1 LGHNA, CDR2 YSLEER. The CDR3 loop spans 16 amino acids. V lost 4 bases to trimming and J lost 5 bases; unmatched junction nucleotides: 8. The CDR3 coding sequence is TGCGCCAGCAGCCGCGAGGCGGGAGGGGATACCGGGGAGCTGTTTTTT. Protein: CASSREAGGDTGELFF.

The V gene is TRBV7-8, the J gene TRBJ2-7, with D unresolved. This CDR3 comprises 14 residues. Looked up from germline, CDR1 is SGHVS and CDR2 is FQNEAQ. V lost 5 bases to trimming and J lost 0 bases, with 11 bases between them. Here the CDR3 DNA reads TGTGCCAGCAGCATCAGTCGTACCTCCTACGAGCAGTACTTC. Protein product: CASSISRTSYEQYF.

The chain joins TRBV29-1 to TRBJ2-3; 12 nucleotides line up with TRBD2. The V gene's germline CDR1 is SQVTM and CDR2 ANQGSEA. This CDR3 is built from 15 residues. With V trimmed by 5 bases and J by 0 bases, 3 bases remained unmatched. CDR3 DNA: TGCAGCGTTCGGACTAGCGGGAAGAGCACAGATACGCAGTATTTT. Protein: CSVRTSGKSTDTQYF.

The rearrangement joins TRBV5-1 to TRBJ1-1; a weak D match, TRBD1 (5 bases). Trimming left V 4 bases short and J 3 bases short, with 13 bases between. The CDR3 contains 14 residues. Germline V lookup: CDR1 SGHRS, CDR2 YFSETQ. CDR3 residues: CASSPAGGDTEAFF. CDR3 DNA: TGCGCCAGCAGCCCGGCGGGGGGAGACACTGAAGCTTTCTTT. The whole variable domain, filled in from reference TRBV5-1 and TRBJ1-1, reads KAGVTQTPRYLIKTRGQQVTLSCSPISGHRSVSWYQQTPGQGLQFLFEYFSETQRNKGNFPGRFSGRQFSNSRSEMNVSTLELGDSALYLCASSPAGGDTEAFFGQGTRLTVV.

This clone was seen just once. This chain connects TRBV29-1 to TRBJ2-1; 8 nucleotides match TRBD1. Germline V gene sequence: CDR1 SQVTM, CDR2 ANQGSEA. CDR3 length: 14 amino acids. The J segment lost 8 bases and the V segment lost 6 bases, leaving 12 bases of the junction unmatched. The CDR3 DNA is TGCAGCGTAGCAGGGGGCAGGGGTGGGCATGAGCAGTTCTTC. Its translation is CSVAGGRGGHEQFF.

This clone has just a few counts. The chain joins TRBV4-3 to TRBJ2-2; TRBD2 matches at 7 bases. The length of the CDR3 is 16 residues. Per germline, CDR1 LGHNA and CDR2 YSLEER. V lost 0 bases and J lost 4; bases outside the gene matches: 5. CDR3 residues: CASSQDSGLGTGELFF. The CDR3, as DNA: TGCGCCAGCAGCCAAGATTCAGGACTAGGCACCGGGGAGCTGTTTTTT.

A single count supports this clone. This chain joins TRBV15 and TRBJ1-1, with D maybe TRBD1 (6 bases). The V gene's germline CDR1 is LNHNV and CDR2 YYDKDF (reference sequence). V shed 0 bases and J shed 1 base, with 9 bases lying between them. This CDR3 has 15 residues. DNA for the CDR3: TGTGCCACCAGCAGAGACGGGACAACGAACACTGAAGCTTTCTTT. It specifies CATSRDGTTNTEAFF.

This chain uses TRBV11-2 with TRBJ2-7; a possible D gene is TRBD1 (5 bases). This CDR3 comprises 15 residues. The germline V and J ends were trimmed by 8 bases and 1 base, with 18 bases remaining between them. Germline CDR1 reads SGHAT; CDR2 reads FQNNGV. CDR3 in DNA: TGTGCCAGCTCCCTTACAGGCCTCGTTTCCTACGAGCAGTACTTC. As protein: CASSLTGLVSYEQYF. Full variable domain (outside the CDR3, taken from reference TRBV11-2 and TRBJ2-7): EAGVAQSPRYKIIEKRQSVAFWCNPISGHATLYWYQQILGQGPKLLIQFQNNGVVDDSQLPKDRFSAERLKGVDSTLKIQPAKLEDSAVYLCASSLTGLVSYEQYFGPGTRLTVT.

V usage is TRBV30 and J usage is TRBJ1-1; a possible D gene is TRBD1 (6 bases). This CDR3 comprises 11 residues. Germline-derived CDR1 and CDR2 are GTSNPN and SVGIG (reference sequence). V was clipped by 7 bases and J by 4 bases, with 10 bases between them. The CDR3 DNA reads as TGTGCCTTACAGGGCGGCACTGAAGCTTTCTTT. It translates to CALQGGTEAFF.

This clone has more than one count but fewer than ten. The rearrangement uses TRBV25-1 and TRBJ1-5; D might be TRBD1 (5 bases). Trimming removed 1 base at V and 6 bases at J, with 10 bases between. In germline, CDR1 is MGHDK, CDR2 SYGVNS. CDR3 length equals 14 residues. In nucleotides, the CDR3 is TGTGCCAGCAGTGAATTAGGCGGGGGTCAGCCCCAGCATTTT. Translated, it gives CASSELGGGQPQHF.

This rearrangement joins TRBV6-5 to TRBJ1-3; TRBD1 matches 9 bases. The junction had 6 bases not matched to a gene; V was cut back by 5 bases and J by 4 bases. Germline values: CDR1 MNHEY, CDR2 SVGAGI. The CDR3 loop spans 15 amino acids. The CDR3 DNA follows: TGTGCCAGCAGTCAATCGACAGGGGGAGGAAACACCATATATTTT. Amino acids: CASSQSTGGGNTIYF.

This chain links TRBV11-2 with TRBJ2-3; a possible D gene is TRBD1 (5 bases). This CDR3 contains 15 residues. Germline lookup yields CDR1 SGHAT and CDR2 FQNNGV. Between the trimmed V and J ends, which lost 1 base and 5 bases, there was a span of 13 bases. The CDR3 spells CASSLALGRRDTQYF. The CDR3 bases are TGTGCCAGCAGCTTAGCCTTGGGGCGAAGAGATACGCAGTATTTT.

This clone occurred a few times. This sequence joins TRBV10-2 and TRBJ2-7; 16 nucleotides align to TRBD2. The ends lost 6 bases at V and 2 bases at J; junction bases unmatched: 1. The CDR3 contains 15 residues. Germline V gene data show CDR1 as WSHSY and CDR2 as SAAADI. The CDR3 region is CASRGLAGGPYEQYF. CDR3 sequence (DNA): TGCGCCAGCAGGGGACTAGCGGGAGGGCCCTACGAGCAGTACTTC.

The V and J genes are TRBV7-9 and TRBJ1-1; D uncertain. Germline V gene sequence: CDR1 SEHNR, CDR2 FQNEAQ (reference sequence). V was shortened by 2 bases and J by 6 bases, with 13 bases between the two germline ends. The CDR3 spans 14 residues. CDR3 sequence reads: CASSLTASGSEAFF. DNA for the CDR3: TGTGCCAGCAGCTTAACTGCATCGGGATCTGAAGCTTTCTTT.

The chain recombines TRBV9 with TRBJ2-3; 9 bases map to TRBD2. CDR3 length equals 14 residues. V trimming: 3 bases; J trimming: 2 bases; junction bases outside the gene matches: 1. Germline values: CDR1 SGDLS, CDR2 YYNGEE. The CDR3: CASSGLADTDTQYF. CDR3 coding DNA: TGTGCCAGCAGCGGACTAGCGGACACAGATACGCAGTATTTT.

This rearrangement joins TRBV7-2 to TRBJ1-3, with TRBD1 identical over 8 bases. The ends lost 3 bases at V and 4 bases at J; junction bases unmatched: 8. This CDR3 has 16 residues. CDR1 is SGHTA, CDR2 FQGNSA, per germline. The CDR3 DNA reads as TGTGCCAGCAGCTTTGGACAGGGCCTTGCGGGAAACACCATATATTTT. It translates to CASSFGQGLAGNTIYF.

The V gene is TRBV27, the J gene TRBJ1-1; TRBD1 might be the D (6 bases). Germline CDR1 and CDR2: MNHEY and SMNVEV (reference sequence). V lost 4 bases, J lost 4 bases, and 10 bases lay in between. This CDR3 has 13 amino acids. In nucleotides, the CDR3 is TGTGCCAGCAGTTCCAGGGGCGGCACTGAAGCTTTCTTT. Its protein product is CASSSRGGTEAFF.

The count of this clone is one. For the CDR3, the DNA is TGTGCCAGCAGCTTATTTTCGGGGACTGAAGCTTTCTTT. This encodes CASSLFSGTEAFF. The chain combines TRBV11-3 with TRBJ1-1, with D hard to call. This CDR3 contains 13 residues. Looked up from germline, CDR1 is SGHNT and CDR2 is YENEEA. Between the trimmed V and J ends, which lost 2 bases and 5 bases, there was a span of 9 bases.

The rearrangement uses TRBV29-1 and TRBJ2-7; 10 bases line up with TRBD1. CDR1 is SQVTM, CDR2 ANQGSEA, per germline. V lost 4 bases and J lost 5; bases outside the gene matches: 5. This CDR3 spans 13 amino acids. Here the CDR3 DNA reads TGCAGCGTTGCTGGACAGGGGGAGGACGAGCAGTACTTC. It translates to CSVAGQGEDEQYF.

This clone has more than one count but fewer than ten. This sequence joins TRBV7-9 and TRBJ2-5; 8 bases are a match to TRBD2. Germline V gives CDR1 SEHNR, CDR2 FQNEAQ (reference sequence). The CDR3 is 14 amino acids. Germline trimming cut 3 bases from V and 5 bases from J; bases unmatched to any gene: 5. The CDR3 nucleotides read TGTGCCAGCAGCTTTACGGGAGGGTGGGAGACCCAGTACTTC. The encoded protein is CASSFTGGWETQYF.

This clone was seen a handful of times. The CDR3 sequence is CASSLRRRAADTQYF. In DNA form, the CDR3 reads TGTGCCAGCAGTTTAAGGCGGCGCGCGGCAGATACGCAGTATTTT. The V gene is TRBV28, the J gene TRBJ2-3; D is ambiguous. CDR3 length equals 15 residues. CDR1 is MDHEN and CDR2 is SYDVKM in the germline V gene. V lost 2 bases and J lost 4, with 13 bases in between.

In its sample, this clone was seen a few times. This chain links TRBV20-1 with TRBJ2-1, with D possibly being TRBD2 (6 bases). Between the trimmed V and J ends, which lost 6 bases and 7 bases, there was a span of 10 bases. The CDR3 loop spans 11 amino acids. Germline lookup yields CDR1 DFQATT and CDR2 SNEGSKA (reference sequence). The CDR3 DNA sequence: TGCAGTGCCAGACTAGTGAATGAGCAGTTCTTC. It is translated as CSARLVNEQFF.

This chain uses TRBV4-2 with TRBJ2-5; 7 bases align to TRBD1. This CDR3 region has 16 residues. Losses at the gene ends were 0 bases for V and 6 bases for J; bases not matched to a gene: 10. Germline V CDR1 and CDR2: LGHNA, YNFKEQ. The CDR3 DNA sequence: TGTGCCAGCAGCCAAGATCGGAGACAGGGAGCGCAGACCCAGTACTTC. The encoded protein is CASSQDRRQGAQTQYF.

The chain joins TRBV28 to TRBJ2-1; 8 nucleotides agree with TRBD2. CDR1 MDHEN and CDR2 SYDVKM come from the germline V gene. V lost 6 bases to trimming and J lost 4 bases; unmatched junction nucleotides: 8. There are 15 residues in the CDR3. As DNA, the CDR3 is TGTGCCAGCAGCCCCCCGAGCGGGGGTTACAATGAGCAGTTCTTC. Its protein is CASSPPSGGYNEQFF.

This clone came up a few times. The V gene is TRBV6-5, the J gene TRBJ1-1, with 8 bases fitting TRBD1. The germline V gene has CDR1 MNHEY and CDR2 SVGAGI. CDR3 length: 12 residues. V gave up 5 bases and J gave up 12 bases; unmatched junction bases: 8. The CDR3 loop reads CASSPPTGVTFF. The CDR3 DNA follows: TGTGCCAGCAGTCCTCCGACAGGGGTGACTTTCTTT.

This clone has just a few counts. The chain uses TRBV6-1 and TRBJ1-5, with D possibly matching TRBD1 (5 bases). CDR1 and CDR2 from the germline V gene are MNHNS and SASEGT. V was cut by 4 bases and J by 9 bases, with 16 bases left in between. The CDR3 is 14 residues long. This chain's CDR3 is CASSARQWKGPQHF. The CDR3 DNA sequence: TGTGCCAGCAGTGCACGACAGTGGAAAGGGCCCCAGCATTTT.

The chain combines TRBV18 with TRBJ1-1; D is uncertain. The CDR3 loop spans 13 amino acids. The germline V and J ends were trimmed by 4 bases and 4 bases, with 10 bases remaining between them. Germline V gene sequence: CDR1 KGHSH, CDR2 LQKENI. The CDR3 sequence is CASSQGRSTEAFF. The CDR3 DNA sequence: TGTGCCAGCTCACAAGGAAGGAGCACTGAAGCTTTCTTT. Complete variable domain (other parts from reference TRBV18 and TRBJ1-1): NAGVMQNPRHLVRRRGQEARLRCSPMKGHSHVYWYRQLPEEGLKFMVYLQKENIIDESGMPKERFSAEFPKEGPSILRIQQVVRGDSAAYFCASSQGRSTEAFFGQGTRLTVV.